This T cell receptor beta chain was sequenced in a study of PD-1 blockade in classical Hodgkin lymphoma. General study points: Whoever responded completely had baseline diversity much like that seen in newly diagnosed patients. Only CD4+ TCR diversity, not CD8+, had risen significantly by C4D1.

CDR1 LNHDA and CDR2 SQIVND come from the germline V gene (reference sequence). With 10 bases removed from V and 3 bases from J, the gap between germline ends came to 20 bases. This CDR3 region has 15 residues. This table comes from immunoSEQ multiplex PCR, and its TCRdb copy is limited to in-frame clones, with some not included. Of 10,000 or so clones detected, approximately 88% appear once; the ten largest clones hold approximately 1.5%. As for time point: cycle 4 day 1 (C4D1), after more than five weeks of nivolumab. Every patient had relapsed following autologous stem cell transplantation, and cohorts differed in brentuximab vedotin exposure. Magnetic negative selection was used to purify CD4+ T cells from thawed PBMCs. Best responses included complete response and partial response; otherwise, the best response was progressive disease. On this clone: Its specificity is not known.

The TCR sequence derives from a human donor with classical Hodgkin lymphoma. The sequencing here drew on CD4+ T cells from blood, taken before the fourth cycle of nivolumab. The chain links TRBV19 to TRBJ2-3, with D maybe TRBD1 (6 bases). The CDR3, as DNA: TGTGCCACCTCCGCTGGCAGGGGTGGGACAGATACGCAGTATTTT. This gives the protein CATSAGRGGTDTQYF.